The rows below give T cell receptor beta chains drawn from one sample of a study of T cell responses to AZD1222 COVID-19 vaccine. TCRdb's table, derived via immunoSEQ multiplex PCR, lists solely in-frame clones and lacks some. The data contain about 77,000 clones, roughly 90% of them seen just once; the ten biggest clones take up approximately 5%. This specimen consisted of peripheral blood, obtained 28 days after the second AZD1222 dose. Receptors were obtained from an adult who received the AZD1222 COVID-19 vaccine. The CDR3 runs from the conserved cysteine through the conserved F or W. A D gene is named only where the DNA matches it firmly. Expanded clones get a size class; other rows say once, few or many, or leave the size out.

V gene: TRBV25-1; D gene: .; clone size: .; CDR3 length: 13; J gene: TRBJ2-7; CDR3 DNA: TGTGCCAGCAGTCACAGGGTGACGGACGAGCAGTACTTC; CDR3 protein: CASSHRVTDEQYF
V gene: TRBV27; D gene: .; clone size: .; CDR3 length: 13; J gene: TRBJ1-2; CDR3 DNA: TGTGCCAGCAGTTTGGGGGCAGGGCTAGGCTACACCTTC; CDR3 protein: CASSLGAGLGYTF
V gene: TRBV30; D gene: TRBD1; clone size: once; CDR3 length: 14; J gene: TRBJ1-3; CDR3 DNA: TGTGCCTGGAGTCACAGGGGATTCGGAAACACCATATATTTT; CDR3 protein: CAWSHRGFGNTIYF
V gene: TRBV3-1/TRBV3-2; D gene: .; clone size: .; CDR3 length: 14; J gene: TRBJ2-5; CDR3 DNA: TGTGCCAGCAGCCCCGACAGGATTCGAGAGACCCAGTACTTC; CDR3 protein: CASSPDRIRETQYF
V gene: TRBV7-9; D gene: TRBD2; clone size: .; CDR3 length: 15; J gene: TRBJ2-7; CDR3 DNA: TGTGCCAGCAGCCCTGAGGCTAGCGGGAGCTACGAGCAGTACTTC; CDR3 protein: CASSPEASGSYEQYF
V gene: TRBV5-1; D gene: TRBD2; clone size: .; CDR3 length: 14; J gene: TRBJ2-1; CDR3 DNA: TGCGCCAGCAGCTTGGGACTAGCGGTGGGTGAGCAGTTCTTC; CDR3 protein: CASSLGLAVGEQFF
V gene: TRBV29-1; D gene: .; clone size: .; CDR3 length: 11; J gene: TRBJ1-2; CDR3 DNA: TGCAGCGTTGAAGTAGGCTATGGCTACACCTTC; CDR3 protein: CSVEVGYGYTF
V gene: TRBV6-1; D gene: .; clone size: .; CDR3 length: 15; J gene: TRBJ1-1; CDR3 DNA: TGTGCCAGCAGTGAAGCCCTGGACGGAAACACTGAAGCTTTCTTT; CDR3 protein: CASSEALDGNTEAFF
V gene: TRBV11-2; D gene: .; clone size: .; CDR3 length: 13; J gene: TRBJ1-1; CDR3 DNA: TGTGCCAGCAGCTACAAGAGGAACACTGAAGCTTTCTTT; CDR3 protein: CASSYKRNTEAFF
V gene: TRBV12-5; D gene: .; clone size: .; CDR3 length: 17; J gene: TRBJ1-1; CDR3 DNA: TGTGCTAGTGGTTTGGTACTATCGGGGGAGCTCAACACTGAAGCTTTCTTT; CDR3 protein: CASGLVLSGELNTEAFF